Described below is a single T cell receptor beta chain sequence and its context. Its antigen is unidentified. The sample is drawn from a study of T cells in localized non-small cell lung cancer. Study-level results: Greater blood T cell density accompanied longer overall survival. Only one tumor region went through sequencing, so heterogeneity may still be there. The appearance of a median approximately 60 of the top 100 tumor clones was seen in adjacent lung.

V trimming: 1 base; J trimming: 7 bases; junction bases outside the gene matches: 6. The CDR3 covers 15 residues. The germline V gene has CDR1 LNHNV and CDR2 YYDKDF (reference sequence). Sequencing used immunoSEQ multiplex PCR; TCRdb keeps in-frame clones, though not all of them. Here the sample spans 45,000 to 60,000 clones, around 80% being singletons. The chain employs TRBV15 and TRBJ1-2; 10 bases are a match to TRBD1. The receptor was isolated from a woman between 35 and 75 years old with stage II lung adenocarcinoma. The specimen comprised PBMCs, sampled before any cancer treatment. The CDR3 loop reads CATSRGGGQGGGYTF. In DNA form, the CDR3 reads TGTGCCACCAGCAGAGGCGGCGGACAGGGGGGTGGCTACACCTTC.